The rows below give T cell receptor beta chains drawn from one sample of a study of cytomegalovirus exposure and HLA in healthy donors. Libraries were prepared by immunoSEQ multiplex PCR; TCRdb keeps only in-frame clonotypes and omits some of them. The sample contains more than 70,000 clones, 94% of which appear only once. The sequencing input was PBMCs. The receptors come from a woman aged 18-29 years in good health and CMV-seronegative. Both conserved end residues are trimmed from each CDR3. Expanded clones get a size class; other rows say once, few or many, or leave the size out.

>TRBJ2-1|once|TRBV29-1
SASGRGVEQF
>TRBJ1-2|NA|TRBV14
ASSQAMGGHT
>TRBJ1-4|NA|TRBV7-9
ASTDRGTEKLF
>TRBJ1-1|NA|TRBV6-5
ASSYGQDRVRTEAF
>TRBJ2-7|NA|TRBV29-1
SVSNGGLRSEQY
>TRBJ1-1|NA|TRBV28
ASSTTGGVSEAF
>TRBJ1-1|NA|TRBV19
ASSQGMNTEAF
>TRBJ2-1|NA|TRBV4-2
ASSQGPGSGGASIF
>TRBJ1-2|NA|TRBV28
ASSSRRGGGGYT
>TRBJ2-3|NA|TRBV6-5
ASSYSERESPDTQY
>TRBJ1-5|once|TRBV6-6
ASSGAFSNQPQH
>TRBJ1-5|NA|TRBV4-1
ASSQVSTADGRQPQH
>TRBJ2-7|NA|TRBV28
ASNDPGVNYEQY
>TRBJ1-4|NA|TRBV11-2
ASSWDRKNEKLF
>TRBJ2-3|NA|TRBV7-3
ASSLRLAGGGTDTQY
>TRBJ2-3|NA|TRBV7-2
ASSLVLGDTQY
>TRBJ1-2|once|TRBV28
ASRRDAPNYGYT
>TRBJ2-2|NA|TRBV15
ATSRGATGELF
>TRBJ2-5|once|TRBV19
ASSISSSGWETQY
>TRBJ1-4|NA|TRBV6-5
ASSYGQGVEKLF
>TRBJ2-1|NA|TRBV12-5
ASGSTSGGLSYNEQF
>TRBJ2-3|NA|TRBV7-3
ASSLDGGWDTQY
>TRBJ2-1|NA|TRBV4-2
ASSHTTSEQF
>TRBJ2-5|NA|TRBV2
ASFFGASGHQETQY
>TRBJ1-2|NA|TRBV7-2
ASSARQGLGSGYT
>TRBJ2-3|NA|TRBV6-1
ASLERDGSTDTQY
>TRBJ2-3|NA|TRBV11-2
ASSKGGRAKDTQY
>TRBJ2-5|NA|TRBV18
ASSPTGGKRAQY
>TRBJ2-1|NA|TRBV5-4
ASSSDSKDEQF